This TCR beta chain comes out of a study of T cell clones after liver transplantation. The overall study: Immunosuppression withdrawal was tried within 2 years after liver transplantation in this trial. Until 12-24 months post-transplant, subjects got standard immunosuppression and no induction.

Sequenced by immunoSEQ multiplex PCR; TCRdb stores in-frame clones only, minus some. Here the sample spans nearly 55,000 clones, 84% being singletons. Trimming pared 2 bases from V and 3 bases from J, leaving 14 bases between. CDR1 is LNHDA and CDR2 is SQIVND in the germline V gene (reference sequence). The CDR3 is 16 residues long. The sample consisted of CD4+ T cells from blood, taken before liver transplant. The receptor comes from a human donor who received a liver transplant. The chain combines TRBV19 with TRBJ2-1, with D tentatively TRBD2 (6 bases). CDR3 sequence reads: CASSITLASFYNEQFF. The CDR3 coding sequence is TGTGCCAGTAGTATAACACTAGCCTCATTCTACAATGAGCAGTTCTTC.